This T cell receptor beta chain was sequenced for a study of T-cell reconstitution after alpha-beta-depleted transplantation in children. The study's findings and limits: Among T cells one year after transplant, newly produced cells accounted for most counts and diversity. Several hundred rapidly expanded clones from non-depleted graft cells reportedly supplied alpha-beta T cells about two months post-transplant. Certain patients had high TCRbeta diversity at day 60, and it came from recipient T cells and thymic progenitors that survived.

TCRbeta library construction was performed incorporating unique molecular identifiers. From the PCR reads, TCRdb called clonotypes with MiXCR, one entry per CDR3 protein. The sample has some 840,000 distinct CDR3 sequences, less than 20% seen once. About this clonotype itself: The antigen remains undetermined.

This CDR3 comprises 13 residues. The germline V gene encodes CDR1 ENHRY and CDR2 SYGVKD. The receptor was isolated from a male patient under 18 who had a stem cell transplant for acute lymphoblastic leukemia, so the T cells may come from the graft donor. The sample in question was PBMCs, mostly from graft donor cells, obtained 360 days after TCRalphabeta/CD19-depleted stem cell transplant. The chain is built from TRBV10-3 and TRBJ2-5; 7 bases agree with TRBD2. CDR3 amino acids: CASSSGGLETQYF. In DNA, the CDR3 is TGTGCGAGCTCTAGCGGTGGTTTAGAGACCCAGTACTTC.